A selection of T cell receptor beta chains follows, all from one sample in a study of T-cell memory formation after mild COVID-19. MiXCR was run by TCRdb on the 5' RACE reads, yielding one entry per CDR3 protein. The repertoire includes about 210,000 distinct CDR3 sequences, under 12% of them detected once, and less than 4% sits in the top ten. The sample consisted of PBMCs or a T cell subset sorted from them (not recorded which). These TCRs come from a man younger than 35 who had mild COVID-19 (a few samples of this study predate the infection). Cell type and time point are not known. CDR3s include the opening cysteine and the closing phenylalanine or tryptophan. Each record gives: clone size, V gene, J gene, CDR3 protein. Where a row states a size, it is once, few, many or the class of an expanded clone; other rows omit it.

abundance: few
v_gene: TRBV7-9
j_gene: TRBJ2-4
CDR3aa: CASSLLHIQYF

abundance: many
v_gene: TRBV6-4
j_gene: TRBJ2-2
CDR3aa: CASSDRDTGELFF

abundance: many
v_gene: TRBV6-5
j_gene: TRBJ1-1
CDR3aa: CASHNHDRALYTEAFF

abundance: many
v_gene: TRBV7-3
j_gene: TRBJ2-1
CDR3aa: CASSLLAASNEQFF

abundance: few
v_gene: TRBV18
j_gene: TRBJ1-2
CDR3aa: CASSADSSGYGYTF

abundance: -
v_gene: TRBV12-3/TRBV12-4
j_gene: TRBJ1-5
CDR3aa: CASSPRGARSNQPQHF

abundance: -
v_gene: TRBV4-3
j_gene: TRBJ2-5
CDR3aa: CASSLNKRGIGETQYF

abundance: many
v_gene: TRBV25-1
j_gene: TRBJ1-1
CDR3aa: CASSEPNTEAFF

abundance: many
v_gene: TRBV7-6
j_gene: TRBJ2-5
CDR3aa: CASSPWTGGGETQYF

abundance: -
v_gene: TRBV5-1
j_gene: TRBJ2-1
CDR3aa: CASSLAELGFNEQFF

abundance: -
v_gene: TRBV7-9
j_gene: TRBJ2-5
CDR3aa: CASSFVGPQETQYF

abundance: many
v_gene: TRBV7-9
j_gene: TRBJ1-2
CDR3aa: CASSLWGSYGYTF

abundance: -
v_gene: TRBV10-2
j_gene: TRBJ1-6
CDR3aa: CASSESRASHSPLHF

abundance: -
v_gene: TRBV6-5
j_gene: TRBJ1-6
CDR3aa: CASTFLWGNNSPLHF

abundance: few
v_gene: TRBV4-1
j_gene: TRBJ1-5
CDR3aa: CASSPGGQSNQPQHF

abundance: few
v_gene: TRBV28
j_gene: TRBJ2-3
CDR3aa: CASSSPGADTQYF

abundance: -
v_gene: TRBV6-6
j_gene: TRBJ2-7
CDR3aa: CASSWDRGEQYF

abundance: -
v_gene: TRBV7-9
j_gene: TRBJ1-4
CDR3aa: CASTGLRATNEKLFF

abundance: -
v_gene: TRBV6-6
j_gene: TRBJ2-1
CDR3aa: CASSGWTGGQFNEQFF

abundance: few
v_gene: TRBV20-1
j_gene: TRBJ1-5
CDR3aa: CSASRWKQPQHF

abundance: -
v_gene: TRBV20-1
j_gene: TRBJ1-1
CDR3aa: CSARGQLFAEAFF

abundance: -
v_gene: TRBV11-2
j_gene: TRBJ2-3
CDR3aa: CASRRVAGGDTQYF

abundance: few
v_gene: TRBV6-5
j_gene: TRBJ1-2
CDR3aa: CASSYVGAAGYGYTF

abundance: few
v_gene: TRBV19
j_gene: TRBJ1-4
CDR3aa: CASRRGEEKLFF

abundance: -
v_gene: TRBV5-1
j_gene: TRBJ2-1
CDR3aa: CASSLILDEQFF

abundance: few
v_gene: TRBV6-1
j_gene: TRBJ2-3
CDR3aa: CASNKVADTQYF

abundance: many
v_gene: TRBV5-1
j_gene: TRBJ2-3
CDR3aa: CASSSGTSGGGDTQYF

abundance: few
v_gene: TRBV20-1
j_gene: TRBJ2-7
CDR3aa: CSAGRAGAISYEQYF

abundance: -
v_gene: TRBV7-9
j_gene: TRBJ1-1
CDR3aa: CASSPQGVNTEAFF

abundance: few
v_gene: TRBV6-6
j_gene: TRBJ1-5
CDR3aa: CASSYPPGGLNQPQHF

abundance: -
v_gene: TRBV7-2
j_gene: TRBJ2-3
CDR3aa: CASSPSGGAGGDTQYF

abundance: few
v_gene: TRBV5-1
j_gene: TRBJ2-3
CDR3aa: CASSRTSGGGTDTQYF

abundance: -
v_gene: TRBV7-2
j_gene: TRBJ2-2
CDR3aa: CASSRGQGEAGELFF

abundance: -
v_gene: TRBV6-2/TRBV6-3
j_gene: TRBJ2-1
CDR3aa: CASSYYYSEQFF

abundance: -
v_gene: TRBV18
j_gene: TRBJ2-7
CDR3aa: CASSLGSGTGPFSSYEQYF

abundance: -
v_gene: TRBV18
j_gene: TRBJ2-3
CDR3aa: CASSRTGSTDTQYF

abundance: few
v_gene: TRBV7-3
j_gene: TRBJ1-1
CDR3aa: CASSEDGYTEAFF

abundance: -
v_gene: TRBV5-1
j_gene: TRBJ1-5
CDR3aa: CASSLEGLSNQPQHF

abundance: few
v_gene: TRBV30
j_gene: TRBJ1-1
CDR3aa: CAWEGSLGTEAFF

abundance: few
v_gene: TRBV20-1
j_gene: TRBJ1-5
CDR3aa: CSASIDGAQHF

abundance: few
v_gene: TRBV7-9
j_gene: TRBJ1-2
CDR3aa: CASSLPNYGYTF

abundance: -
v_gene: TRBV24-1
j_gene: TRBJ2-1
CDR3aa: CATSDLGQYEQFF

abundance: few
v_gene: TRBV20-1
j_gene: TRBJ2-7
CDR3aa: CSASDGGRVYEQYF

abundance: few
v_gene: TRBV7-2
j_gene: TRBJ2-3
CDR3aa: CASSLSVGGLAGSTQYF

abundance: few
v_gene: TRBV28
j_gene: TRBJ1-1
CDR3aa: CASSKQGAPEAFF

abundance: -
v_gene: TRBV7-9
j_gene: TRBJ2-4
CDR3aa: CASSPSRARGQNIQYF